This TCR beta chain was sequenced during a study of blood T cell repertoires in COVID-19. Study information: Collection of acute and convalescent COVID-19 samples took place in the United States, Italy and Spain.

In the original analysis: The assay estimated nucleated cells by amplifying reference gene primers. The assay was immunoSEQ multiplex PCR, and TCRdb's table has in-frame clones only and misses some. V and J calls and clone size are those listed in that table; D and trimming were worked out from the DNA. The sample has under 300,000 clones; around 85% are singletons. The sample taken for sequencing was peripheral blood. This receptor was identified in a woman in her sixties or seventies with acute or convalescent COVID-19.

Here the CDR3 reads CASSLPGGSPLHF. Written as DNA, the CDR3 is TGTGCCAGCAGCTTGCCGGGAGGTTCACCCCTCCACTTT. V is TRBV7-8 and J is TRBJ1-6; D is unresolved. Trimming left V 3 bases short and J 9 bases short, with 9 bases between. The CDR3 is 13 amino acids. The V gene's germline CDR1 is SGHVS and CDR2 FQNEAQ.